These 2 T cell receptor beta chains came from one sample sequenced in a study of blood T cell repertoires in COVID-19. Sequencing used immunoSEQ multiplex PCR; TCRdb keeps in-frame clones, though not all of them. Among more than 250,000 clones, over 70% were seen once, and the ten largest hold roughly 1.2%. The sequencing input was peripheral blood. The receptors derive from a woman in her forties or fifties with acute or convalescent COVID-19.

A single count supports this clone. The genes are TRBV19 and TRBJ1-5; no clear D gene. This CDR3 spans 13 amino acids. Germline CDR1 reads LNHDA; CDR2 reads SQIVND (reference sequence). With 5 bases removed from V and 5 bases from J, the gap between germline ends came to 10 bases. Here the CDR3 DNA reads TGTGCCAGTAGTTTGGCCACCCATCAGCCCCAGCATTTT. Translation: CASSLATHQPQHF.

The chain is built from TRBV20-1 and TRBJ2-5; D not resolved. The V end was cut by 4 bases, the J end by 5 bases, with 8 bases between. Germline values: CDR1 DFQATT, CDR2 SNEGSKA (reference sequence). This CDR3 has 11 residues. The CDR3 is CSATSGETQYF. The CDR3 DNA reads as TGCAGTGCTACATCCGGGGAGACCCAGTACTTC.